The present entry profiles one T cell receptor beta chain with its context. The target antigen is unknown. Using immunoSEQ multiplex PCR, the repertoire was profiled, and TCRdb retains in-frame clones only, with some absent. Of 100,000 or so clones listed, more than 90% are singletons. The CDR3 is 14 residues long. Germline assignment: CDR1 LNHNV and CDR2 YYDKDF (reference sequence). V lost 1 base, J lost 4 bases, and 2 bases stayed unmatched. This sample was included in a study of siplizumab effects on memory and regulatory T cells. Whole-study findings and limits: Naive T cells looked more diverse than memory cells and looked like major alloresponse contributors.

The chain recombines TRBV15 with TRBJ2-5, with TRBD1 matching 8 bases. The sample comprised CD4+ T cells sorted from blood. The sequence was collected from a human donor in good health. Some clones in this sample may be carry-over from other donors' samples. This CDR3 is CATSRAGGAETQYF. CDR3 in DNA: TGTGCCACCAGCAGAGCAGGGGGCGCAGAGACCCAGTACTTC.